This T cell receptor beta chain is from a study of T cell responses to AZD1222 COVID-19 vaccine. With 4 bases clipped from V and 5 bases from J, the junction kept 3 bases outside the gene matches. The CDR3 runs to 13 residues. CDR1 is LNHDA, CDR2 SQIVND, per germline (reference sequence). Repertoires were generated with immunoSEQ multiplex PCR, while TCRdb's copy carries only in-frame clones and drops some. The sample has 150,000 to 200,000 clones, about 90% seen once. This clone was detected once. The antigen remains undetermined. Findings and limits, study-wide: In the spike-specific TCR repertoire, nearly half reportedly target unmutated variant regions.

The source was peripheral blood, collected on day 0 of MenACWY control vaccination. This receptor was taken from an adult in good health. The chain employs TRBV19 and TRBJ2-7, with TRBD1 matching 9 bases. This CDR3 reads CASSTGQGNEQYF. The CDR3 DNA reads TGTGCCAGTAGTACCGGACAGGGGAACGAGCAGTACTTC.